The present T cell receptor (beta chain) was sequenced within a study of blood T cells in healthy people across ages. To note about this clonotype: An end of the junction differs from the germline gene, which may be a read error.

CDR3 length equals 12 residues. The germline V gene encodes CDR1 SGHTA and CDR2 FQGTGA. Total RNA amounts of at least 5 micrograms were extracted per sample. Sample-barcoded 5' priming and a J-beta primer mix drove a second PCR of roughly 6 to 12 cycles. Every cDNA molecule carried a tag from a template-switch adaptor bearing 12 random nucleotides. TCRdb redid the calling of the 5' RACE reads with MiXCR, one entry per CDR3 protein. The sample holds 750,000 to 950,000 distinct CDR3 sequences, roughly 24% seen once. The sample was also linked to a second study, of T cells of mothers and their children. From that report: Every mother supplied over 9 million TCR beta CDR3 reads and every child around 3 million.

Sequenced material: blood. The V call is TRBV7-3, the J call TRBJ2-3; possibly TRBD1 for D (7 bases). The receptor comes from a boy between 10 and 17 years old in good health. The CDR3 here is CVSSQGGGTQYF. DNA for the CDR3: TGTGTCAGCAGCCAGGGGGGAGGAACGCAGTATTTT.